Each of the 30 T cell receptor beta chains below was sequenced from the same sample in a study of blood T cell repertoires in COVID-19. Clones were sequenced by immunoSEQ multiplex PCR, and TCRdb holds only the in-frame ones, with some missing. The data contain 260,000 or so clones, 83% of them seen just once; the ten biggest clones take up 3% to 4%. Sequencing input: PBMCs or T cells enriched from blood (not recorded which). These receptors were collected from a woman aged 40 to 49 who had been exposed to COVID-19.

J is TRBJ2-1 and V is TRBV7-2; TRBD2 is a possible D gene (6 bases). Germline CDR1 is SGHTA and CDR2 is FQGNSA. This CDR3 region has 15 residues. Trimming stripped 6 bases from V and 0 bases from J, with 12 bases between. The CDR3 loop reads CASSRDGSSYNEQFF. CDR3 sequence (DNA): TGTGCCAGCAGTCGGGACGGGAGCTCCTACAATGAGCAGTTCTTC.

V is TRBV2 and J is TRBJ1-2; 9 bases agree with TRBD1. The germline CDR1 and CDR2 sequences are SNHLY and FYNNEI. The CDR3 has 16 residues. With 7 bases clipped from V and 4 bases from J, the junction kept 13 bases outside the gene matches. The CDR3 protein is CASIRPGQGRGYGYTF. The DNA of the CDR3 is TGTGCCAGCATCCGGCCGGGACAGGGTCGAGGCTATGGCTACACCTTC.

The V and J genes are TRBV29-1 and TRBJ2-3; 13 positions match TRBD2. With V trimmed by 4 bases and J by 5 bases, 3 bases remained unmatched. The CDR3 sequence is 14 residues long. CDR1 is SQVTM, CDR2 ANQGSEA, per germline. CDR3 region: CSVGLAGGRDTQYF. The CDR3 bases are TGCAGCGTTGGACTAGCGGGGGGTAGAGATACGCAGTATTTT.

The V gene is TRBV10-3, the J gene TRBJ2-3; the D is unclear. V was cut by 5 bases and J by 0 bases, with 9 bases left in between. The CDR3 runs to 14 residues. Germline CDR1 ENHRY, CDR2 SYGVKD. The CDR3 is CAISLSRSTDTQYF. The CDR3 DNA reads as TGTGCCATCAGTTTATCCCGTAGCACAGATACGCAGTATTTT.

The chain joins TRBV3-1 (or the pseudogene TRBV3-2) to TRBJ1-2, with 9 bases that match TRBD1. The CDR3 spans 15 residues. Unmatched junction bases numbered 7, after V lost 1 base and J lost 7 bases. Germline CDR1 LGHDT, CDR2 YNNKEL (reference sequence). The CDR3 is CASSQGGGTGLGYTF. CDR3 DNA: TGTGCCAGCAGCCAAGGAGGAGGGACAGGGCTTGGCTACACCTTC.

The genes are TRBV7-9 and TRBJ1-1; 7 nucleotides align to TRBD1. CDR1 is SEHNR, CDR2 FQNEAQ, per germline (reference sequence). CDR3 length equals 13 residues. Germline trimming cut 4 bases from V and 8 bases from J; bases unmatched to any gene: 7. In DNA, the CDR3 is TGTGCCAGCAGCTCTGTGGGACAGATGGAAGCTTTCTTT. As protein: CASSSVGQMEAFF.

The V gene is TRBV28, the J gene TRBJ1-5, with a possible D match to TRBD1 (5 bases). The CDR3 consists of 16 residues. Germline CDR1 and CDR2: MDHEN and SYDVKM. V gave up 6 bases and J gave up 2 bases, with 17 bases separating them. CDR3 coding DNA: TGTGCCAGCAGGCCACAAACTGGGGCACGCAATCAGCCCCAGCATTTT. Protein: CASRPQTGARNQPQHF.

This chain links TRBV7-3 with TRBJ1-3; 8 bases fit TRBD1. From germline, CDR1 is SGHTA and CDR2 FQGTGA. The V and J ends lost 5 bases and 9 bases, in that order; junction bases with no gene match: 15. This CDR3 contains 16 residues. CDR3 coding DNA: TGTGCCAGCAGCCCCCAGGGGGCGCGAAATGGTGGCACCATATATTTT. It translates to CASSPQGARNGGTIYF.

Worth noting for this clone: This CDR3 is also generated by other DNA sequences in the sample. The chain combines TRBV5-1 with TRBJ2-5; D unresolved. Germline V lookup: CDR1 SGHRS, CDR2 YFSETQ. This CDR3 has 12 residues. V was clipped by 2 bases and J by 5 bases, with 7 bases between them. CDR3 sequence reads: CASSLSRETQYF. The CDR3 DNA reads as TGCGCCAGCAGCTTATCGCGGGAGACCCAGTACTTC.

The rearrangement joins TRBV19 to TRBJ2-2, with TRBD2 matching 15 bases. J was trimmed by 1 base and V by 3 bases; bases with no gene match: 3. The CDR3 is 18 amino acids. CDR1 is LNHDA and CDR2 is SQIVND in the germline V gene (reference sequence). The CDR3 region has the DNA TGTGCCAGTAGTATTTTGGGACTAGCGGGGGGGAACACCGGGGAGCTGTTTTTT. It specifies CASSILGLAGGNTGELFF.

This sequence joins TRBV9 and TRBJ2-4, with 9 bases that match TRBD1. Trimming cost V 0 bases and J 7 bases; bases outside gene matches: 11. CDR1 and CDR2 from the germline V gene are SGDLS and YYNGEE. This CDR3 region has 17 residues. CDR3 DNA: TGTGCCAGCAGCGTAGGTACAGGGACAGGGTTGGGGAACATTCAGTACTTC. It yields the protein CASSVGTGTGLGNIQYF. Full variable domain (outside the CDR3, taken from reference TRBV9 and TRBJ2-4): DSGVTQTPKHLITATGQRVTLRCSPRSGDLSVYWYQQSLDQGLQFLIQYYNGEERAKGNILERFSAQQFPDLHSELNLSSLELGDSALYFCASSVGTGTGLGNIQYFGAGTRLSVL.

This chain joins TRBV7-9 and TRBJ1-2; 7 nucleotides align to TRBD1. CDR3 length: 15 residues. V dropped 5 bases and J dropped 5; count of bases not matched to a gene: 11. The germline V gene has CDR1 SEHNR and CDR2 FQNEAQ (reference sequence). The CDR3 DNA is TGTGCCAGCAGCCCTGGTGAGGGGGCAGGGTATGGCTACACCTTC. It specifies CASSPGEGAGYGYTF.

This clone was found a few times. V is TRBV2 and J is TRBJ1-6; a possible D gene is TRBD1 (5 bases). V dropped 8 bases and J dropped 8 bases, with 7 bases sitting between them. Germline V lookup: CDR1 SNHLY, CDR2 FYNNEI. The CDR3 is 11 amino acids. The CDR3 DNA is TGTGCCAGCGGGGGGGATTCACCCCTCCACTTT. It is translated as CASGGDSPLHF. Filled out from reference TRBV2 and TRBJ1-6, the complete variable domain reads EPEVTQTPSHQVTQMGQEVILRCVPISNHLYFYWYRQILGQKVEFLVSFYNNEISEKSEIFDDQFSVERPDGSNFTLKIRSTKLEDSAMYFCASGGDSPLHFGNGTRLTVT.

The V gene is TRBV6-1, the J gene TRBJ1-5, with unresolved D. The ends were cut back, 2 bases at V and 0 bases at J, with 8 bases in the middle. The V gene's germline CDR1 is MNHNS and CDR2 SASEGT. The CDR3 has 15 amino acids. CDR3 sequence reads: CASSENSYSNQPQHF. CDR3 coding DNA: TGTGCCAGCAGTGAAAACAGCTATAGCAATCAGCCCCAGCATTTT.

The chain is built from TRBV18 and TRBJ1-4; D is uncertain. This CDR3 comprises 13 residues. The V and J ends lost 0 bases and 7 bases respectively, with 6 bases between them. Germline lookup yields CDR1 KGHSH and CDR2 LQKENI. The CDR3 loop is CASSPPNTEKLFF. Written as DNA, the CDR3 is TGTGCCAGCTCACCACCTAACACTGAAAAACTGTTTTTT.

The rearrangement links TRBV6-2 or TRBV6-3 to TRBJ2-3, with 10 nucleotides matching TRBD2. Trimming removed 4 bases from V and 6 bases from J; junction bases left unmatched: 10. CDR3 length equals 16 residues. Germline values: CDR1 MNHEY, CDR2 SVGEGT. The DNA for the CDR3 is TGTGCCAGCAGTTTCCTTAGCGGGGGGATTGACGATACGCAGTATTTT. It translates to CASSFLSGGIDDTQYF.

The V gene is TRBV19, the J gene TRBJ1-4; weak D call: TRBD1 (6 bases). V lost 6 bases, J lost 4 bases, and 18 bases lay in between. Looked up from germline, CDR1 is LNHDA and CDR2 is SQIVND (reference sequence). The CDR3 has 16 residues. The CDR3, as DNA: TGTGCCAGTAGAGTTCAGGGGACCCCCCTTAATGAAAAACTGTTTTTT. Protein sequence: CASRVQGTPLNEKLFF.

This clone was counted only a few times. The rearrangement links TRBV2 to TRBJ2-3, with D maybe TRBD2 (6 bases). Trimming stripped 3 bases from V and 4 bases from J, with 11 bases between. This CDR3 region has 14 residues. The germline CDR1 and CDR2 sequences are SNHLY and FYNNEI. CDR3 coding DNA: TGTGCCAGCAGTGACCAGCGGGCCCCAGATACGCAGTATTTT. Protein sequence: CASSDQRAPDTQYF.

The gene calls are TRBV6-5 and TRBJ1-2, with a tentative D call TRBD1 (6 bases). Germline CDR1 reads MNHEY; CDR2 reads SVGAGI. V was pared by 4 bases and J by 3 bases, with 12 bases between. This CDR3 region has 14 residues. CDR3 DNA: TGTGCCAGCAGTTCTGGTGGGGGCCACTATGGCTACACCTTC. Translated: CASSSGGGHYGYTF.

This clone was seen at least ten times. This chain joins TRBV2 and TRBJ2-3, with D possibly TRBD1 on 6 matching bases. Germline-derived CDR1 and CDR2 are SNHLY and FYNNEI. This CDR3 region has 15 residues. Trimming stripped 9 bases from V and 2 bases from J, with 18 bases between. The CDR3 region is CASTARGPPTDTQYF. The CDR3, as DNA: TGTGCCAGTACTGCCAGGGGCCCCCCCACAGATACGCAGTATTTT.

This chain connects TRBV5-5 to TRBJ1-5, with TRBD1 matching over 9 bases. Germline CDR1 reads SGHKS; CDR2 reads YYEKEE (reference sequence). CDR3 length: 17 amino acids. V lost 0 bases, J lost 6 bases, and 10 bases stayed unmatched. CDR3 region: CASSLGDGTGYGQPQHF. CDR3 in DNA: TGTGCCAGCAGCTTGGGGGACGGGACAGGGTATGGTCAGCCCCAGCATTTT.

In regard to this clone: An end of the junction does not agree with germline; a read error may underlie this. The chain combines TRBV5-1 with TRBJ2-3, with 9 bases fitting TRBD2. Germline loops: CDR1 SGHRS, CDR2 YFSETQ. The CDR3 contains 16 residues. CDR3 DNA: TGCGCCAGCAGCTTGGGGGCTAGCGGGGACACAAATACGCAGTATTTT. As protein: CASSLGASGDTNTQYF.

The gene calls are TRBV4-3 and TRBJ2-1, with a tentative D call TRBD2 (5 bases). Deletions cut 1 base from V and 10 bases from J, with 8 bases between. CDR3 length equals 12 residues. Germline values: CDR1 LGHNA, CDR2 YSLEER. CDR3 residues: CASSQGRGEQFF. CDR3 bases: TGCGCCAGCAGCCAAGGCCGGGGAGAGCAGTTCTTC.

This clone came up a few times. The chain recombines TRBV7-8 with TRBJ2-1; D possibly corresponds to TRBD2 (6 bases). The CDR3 totals 13 residues. The V gene lost 4 bases and the J gene lost 10 bases, with 14 bases spanning the gap. Germline V lookup: CDR1 SGHVS, CDR2 FQNEAQ. Written as DNA, the CDR3 is TGTGCCAGCAGCTCAAGGGAAGCGGGCGAGCAGTTCTTC. Translating gives CASSSREAGEQFF.

This chain uses TRBV5-1 with TRBJ2-5, with 9 bases that match TRBD1. V lost 3 bases and J lost 7; bases outside the gene matches: 7. The CDR3 is 14 residues long. Germline CDR1 is SGHRS and CDR2 is YFSETQ. The CDR3 is CASSSKDRGGTQYF. The CDR3 DNA follows: TGCGCCAGCAGCTCAAAGGACAGGGGAGGGACCCAGTACTTC.

This rearrangement joins TRBV3-1 (or the pseudogene TRBV3-2) to TRBJ2-7; TRBD1 is a possible D gene (7 bases). CDR1 and CDR2 from the germline V gene are LGHDT and YNNKEL (reference sequence). With 4 bases removed from V and 7 bases from J, the gap between germline ends came to 23 bases. This CDR3 is 16 amino acids long. CDR3 in amino acids: CASSPHSGLAGGEQYF. The CDR3 DNA reads TGTGCCAGCAGCCCCCATTCGGGACTTGCAGGGGGGGAGCAGTACTTC.

The chain combines TRBV6-4 with TRBJ1-2, with 9 positions matching TRBD1. CDR3 size: 14 residues. The V gene end was trimmed by 5 bases and the J gene end by 7 bases; junction bases not matched to a gene: 8. Germline CDR1 is MRHNA and CDR2 is SNTAGT. CDR3 loop: CASSPGQGYGGYTF. The CDR3 DNA follows: TGTGCCAGCAGTCCTGGACAGGGGTATGGTGGCTACACCTTC.

There are many counts of this clone. The genes are TRBV27 and TRBJ2-7; possibly TRBD1 for D (6 bases). The CDR3 runs to 13 residues. Trimming left V 5 bases short and J 5 bases short, with 13 bases between. Germline CDR1 MNHEY, CDR2 SMNVEV (reference sequence). DNA for the CDR3: TGTGCCAGCAGTACGTTCAGGGGAGACGAGCAGTACTTC. It is translated as CASSTFRGDEQYF.

The chain combines TRBV11-2 with TRBJ2-7, with TRBD2 as a possible D gene (5 bases). In germline, CDR1 is SGHAT, CDR2 FQNNGV. The V gene lost 5 bases and the J gene lost 3 bases, with 17 bases spanning the gap. The CDR3 runs 15 residues. CDR3 in amino acids: CASSREGEGYYEQYF. CDR3 DNA sequence: TGTGCCAGCAGCCGAGAGGGAGAAGGGTACTACGAGCAGTACTTC.

The chain uses TRBV12-3 or TRBV12-4 and TRBJ1-2; 7 nucleotides match TRBD1. Germline trimming cut 8 bases from V and 6 bases from J; bases unmatched to any gene: 6. The CDR3 runs 12 residues. This CDR3 reads CASGLTGHGYTF. The DNA of the CDR3 is TGTGCCAGCGGATTGACAGGGCATGGCTACACCTTC.